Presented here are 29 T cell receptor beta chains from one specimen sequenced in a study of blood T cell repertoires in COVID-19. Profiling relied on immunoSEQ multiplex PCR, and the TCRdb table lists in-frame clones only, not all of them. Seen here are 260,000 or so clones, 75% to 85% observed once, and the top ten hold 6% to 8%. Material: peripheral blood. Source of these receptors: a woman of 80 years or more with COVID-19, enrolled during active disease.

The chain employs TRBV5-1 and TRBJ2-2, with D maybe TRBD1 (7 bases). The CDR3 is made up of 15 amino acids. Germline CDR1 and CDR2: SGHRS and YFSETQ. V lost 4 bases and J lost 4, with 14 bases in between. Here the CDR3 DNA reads TGCGCCAGCAGCGGGCAGGGGGGAGGCACCGGGGAGCTGTTTTTT. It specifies CASSGQGGGTGELFF.

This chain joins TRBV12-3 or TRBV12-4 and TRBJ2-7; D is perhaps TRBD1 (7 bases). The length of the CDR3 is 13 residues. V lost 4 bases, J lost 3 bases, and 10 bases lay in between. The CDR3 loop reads CASSSGDSYEQYF. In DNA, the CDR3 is TGTGCCAGCAGTTCGGGGGACAGCTACGAGCAGTACTTC.

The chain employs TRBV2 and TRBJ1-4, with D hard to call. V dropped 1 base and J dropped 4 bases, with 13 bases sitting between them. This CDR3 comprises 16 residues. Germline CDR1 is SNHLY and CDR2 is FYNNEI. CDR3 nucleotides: TGTGCCAGCAGTGAAGTGAGGCCGGCTCATAATGAAAAACTGTTTTTT. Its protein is CASSEVRPAHNEKLFF.

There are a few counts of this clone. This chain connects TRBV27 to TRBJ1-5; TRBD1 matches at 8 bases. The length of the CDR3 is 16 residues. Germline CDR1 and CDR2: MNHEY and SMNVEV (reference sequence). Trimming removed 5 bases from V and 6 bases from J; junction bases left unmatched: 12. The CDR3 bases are TGTGCCAGCAGTCCCTGGACAGGGAGTCTGGCTCAGCCCCAGCATTTT. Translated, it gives CASSPWTGSLAQPQHF.

The CDR3 region has the DNA TGTGCCAGCAGTCCTAGAACCTACGAGCAGTACTTC. This encodes CASSPRTYEQYF. The V and J genes are TRBV6-5 and TRBJ2-7; no reliable D call. Germline V gene lookup returns CDR1 MNHEY and CDR2 SVGAGI. Trimming took off 5 bases at V and 2 bases at J, with 7 bases between the two ends. CDR3 length equals 12 residues.

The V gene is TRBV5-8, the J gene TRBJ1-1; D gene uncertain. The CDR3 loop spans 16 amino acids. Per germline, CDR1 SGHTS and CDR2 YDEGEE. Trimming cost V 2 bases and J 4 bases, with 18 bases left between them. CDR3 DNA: TGTGCCAGCAGCTTCTATGGGAGGAAAGGATTCACTGAAGCTTTCTTT. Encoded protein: CASSFYGRKGFTEAFF.

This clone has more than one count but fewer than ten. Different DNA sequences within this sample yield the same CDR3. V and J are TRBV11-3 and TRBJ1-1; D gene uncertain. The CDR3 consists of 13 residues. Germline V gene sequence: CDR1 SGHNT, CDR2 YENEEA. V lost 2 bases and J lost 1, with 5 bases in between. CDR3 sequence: CASSLTGNTEAFF. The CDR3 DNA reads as TGTGCCAGCAGCTTAACCGGGAACACTGAAGCTTTCTTT.

Here the CDR3 reads CASSTRTEFHYGYTF. CDR3 nucleotide sequence: TGTGCCAGCAGTACCCGGACAGAATTTCACTATGGCTACACCTTC. V gene TRBV25-1 combines with J gene TRBJ1-2; possibly TRBD1 for D (6 bases). The CDR3 length is 15 residues. Germline V lookup: CDR1 MGHDK, CDR2 SYGVNS. The ends were cut back, 5 bases at V and 3 bases at J, with 16 bases in the middle.

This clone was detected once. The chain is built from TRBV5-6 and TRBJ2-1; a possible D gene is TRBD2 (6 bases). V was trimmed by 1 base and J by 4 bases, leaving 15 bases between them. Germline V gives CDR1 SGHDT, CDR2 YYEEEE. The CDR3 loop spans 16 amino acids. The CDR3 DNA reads TGTGCCAGCAGCTTGTGGTGGCGGAGGGCTTACAATGAGCAGTTCTTC. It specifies CASSLWWRRAYNEQFF.

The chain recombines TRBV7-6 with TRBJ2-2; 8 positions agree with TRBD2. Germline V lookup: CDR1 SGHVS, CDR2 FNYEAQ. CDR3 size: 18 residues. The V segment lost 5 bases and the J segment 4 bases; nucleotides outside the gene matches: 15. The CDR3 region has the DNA TGTGCCAGCAGCCTAGGAGGGCTACTAGCGGAGCCCACCGGGGAGCTGTTTTTT. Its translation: CASSLGGLLAEPTGELFF.

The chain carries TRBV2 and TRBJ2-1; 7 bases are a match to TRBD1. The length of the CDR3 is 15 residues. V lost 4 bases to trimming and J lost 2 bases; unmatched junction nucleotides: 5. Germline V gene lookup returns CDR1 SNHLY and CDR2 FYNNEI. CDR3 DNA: TGTGCCAGCAGTGTGGATGGACAGGCCTACAATGAGCAGTTCTTC. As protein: CASSVDGQAYNEQFF.

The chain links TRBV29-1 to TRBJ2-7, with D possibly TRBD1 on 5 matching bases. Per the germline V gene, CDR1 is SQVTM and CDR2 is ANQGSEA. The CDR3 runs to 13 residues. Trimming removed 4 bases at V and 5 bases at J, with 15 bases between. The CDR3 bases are TGCAGCGTTGTCAAGGGGCAAGGGGACGAGCAGTACTTC. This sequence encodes CSVVKGQGDEQYF.

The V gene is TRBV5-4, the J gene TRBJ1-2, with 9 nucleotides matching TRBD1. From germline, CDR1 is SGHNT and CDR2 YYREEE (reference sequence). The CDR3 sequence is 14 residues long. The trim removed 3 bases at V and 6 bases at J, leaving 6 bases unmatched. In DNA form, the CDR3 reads TGTGCCAGCAGCTCAACGACAGGGGGAAATGGCTACACCTTC. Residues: CASSSTTGGNGYTF.

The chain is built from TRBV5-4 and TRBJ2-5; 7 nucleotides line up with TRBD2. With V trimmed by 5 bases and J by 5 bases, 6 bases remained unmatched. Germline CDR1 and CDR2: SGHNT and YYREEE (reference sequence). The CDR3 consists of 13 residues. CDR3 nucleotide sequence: TGTGCCAGCAGTCCCCCCGGGGGGGAGACCCAGTACTTC. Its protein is CASSPPGGETQYF.

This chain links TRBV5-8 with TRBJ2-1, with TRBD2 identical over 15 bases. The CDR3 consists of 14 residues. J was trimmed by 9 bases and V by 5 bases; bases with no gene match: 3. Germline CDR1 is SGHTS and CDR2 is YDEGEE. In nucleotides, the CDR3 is TGTGCCAGCAGGAAGGGACTAGCGGGAGGTGAGCAGTTCTTC. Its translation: CASRKGLAGGEQFF.

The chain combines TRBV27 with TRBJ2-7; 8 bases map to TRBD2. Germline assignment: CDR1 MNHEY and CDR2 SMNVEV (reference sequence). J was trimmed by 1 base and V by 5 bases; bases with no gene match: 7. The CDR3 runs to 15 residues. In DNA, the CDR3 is TGTGCCAGCAGTGCCAGCGGGAGAGCGTCCTACGAGCAGTACTTC. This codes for CASSASGRASYEQYF.

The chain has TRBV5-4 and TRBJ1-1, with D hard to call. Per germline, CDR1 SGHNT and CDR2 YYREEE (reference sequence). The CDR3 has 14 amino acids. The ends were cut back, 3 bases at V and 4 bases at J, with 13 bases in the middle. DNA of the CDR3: TGTGCCAGCAGCTGGGCCGACGGAAGCACTGAAGCTTTCTTT. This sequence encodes CASSWADGSTEAFF.

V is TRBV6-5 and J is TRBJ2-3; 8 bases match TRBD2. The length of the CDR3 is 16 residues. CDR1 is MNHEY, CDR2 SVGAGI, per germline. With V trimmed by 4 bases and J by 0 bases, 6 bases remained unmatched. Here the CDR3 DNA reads TGTGCCAGCAGTTTACTAGCGGTAACTAGCACAGATACGCAGTATTTT. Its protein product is CASSLLAVTSTDTQYF.

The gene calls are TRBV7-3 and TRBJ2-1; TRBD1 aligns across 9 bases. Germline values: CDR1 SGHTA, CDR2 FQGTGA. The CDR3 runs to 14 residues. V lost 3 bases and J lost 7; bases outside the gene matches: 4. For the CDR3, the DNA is TGTGCCAGCAGCTTCCCGGGACAGGGAAATGAGCAGTTCTTC. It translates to CASSFPGQGNEQFF.

The CDR3 nucleotides are TGTGCCAGCAGCCCAGATCCCCGAGGCTCCTACGAGCAGTACTTC. This translates into CASSPDPRGSYEQYF. V is TRBV9 and J is TRBJ2-7, with D unclear. The CDR3 consists of 15 residues. The germline V gene has CDR1 SGDLS and CDR2 YYNGEE. Trimming pared 4 bases from V and 0 bases from J, leaving 14 bases between.

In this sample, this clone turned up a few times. The CDR3 DNA reads as TGCGCCAGCAGCTCCTCGGGACAGGACTATGGCTACACCTTC. It specifies CASSSSGQDYGYTF. The chain is built from TRBV5-1 and TRBJ1-2; 8 nucleotides align to TRBD1. Germline trimming cut 3 bases from V and 3 bases from J; bases unmatched to any gene: 4. The CDR3 contains 14 residues. The germline V gene encodes CDR1 SGHRS and CDR2 YFSETQ. Filled out from reference TRBV5-1 and TRBJ1-2, the complete variable domain reads KAGVTQTPRYLIKTRGQQVTLSCSPISGHRSVSWYQQTPGQGLQFLFEYFSETQRNKGNFPGRFSGRQFSNSRSEMNVSTLELGDSALYLCASSSSGQDYGYTFGSGTRLTVV.

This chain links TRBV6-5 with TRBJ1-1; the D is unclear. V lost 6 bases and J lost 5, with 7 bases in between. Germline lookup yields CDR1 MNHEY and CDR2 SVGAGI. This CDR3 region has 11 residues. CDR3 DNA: TGTGCCAGCAGGTATTCTACTGAAGCTTTCTTT. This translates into CASRYSTEAFF.

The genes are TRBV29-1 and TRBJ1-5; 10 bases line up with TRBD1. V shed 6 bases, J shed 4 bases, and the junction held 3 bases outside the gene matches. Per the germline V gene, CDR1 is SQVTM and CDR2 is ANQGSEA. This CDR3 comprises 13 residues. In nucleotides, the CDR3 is TGCAGCGTCGGACAGGGGGGGAATCAGCCCCAGCATTTT. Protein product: CSVGQGGNQPQHF. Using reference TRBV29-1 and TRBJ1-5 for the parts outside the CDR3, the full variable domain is SAVISQKPSRDICQRGTSLTIQCQVDSQVTMMFWYRQQPGQSLTLIATANQGSEATYESGFVIDKFPISRPNLTFSTLTVSNMSPEDSSIYLCSVGQGGNQPQHFGDGTRLSIL.

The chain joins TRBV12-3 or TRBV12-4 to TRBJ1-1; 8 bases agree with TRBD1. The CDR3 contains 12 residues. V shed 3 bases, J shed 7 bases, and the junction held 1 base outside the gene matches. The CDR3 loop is CASSFGTGEAFF. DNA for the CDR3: TGTGCCAGCAGTTTCGGGACAGGTGAAGCTTTCTTT.

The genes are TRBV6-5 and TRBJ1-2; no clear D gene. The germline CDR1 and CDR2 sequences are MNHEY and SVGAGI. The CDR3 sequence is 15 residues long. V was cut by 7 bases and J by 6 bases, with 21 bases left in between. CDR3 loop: CASTPRTAGRDGYTF. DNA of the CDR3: TGTGCCAGCACTCCCCGGACTGCTGGAAGGGATGGCTACACCTTC.

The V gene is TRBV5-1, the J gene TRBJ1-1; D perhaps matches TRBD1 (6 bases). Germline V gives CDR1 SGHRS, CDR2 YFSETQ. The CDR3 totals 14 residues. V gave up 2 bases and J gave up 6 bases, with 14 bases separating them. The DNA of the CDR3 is TGCGCCAGCAGCTTTGACCGGCCAGGGGCTGAAGCTTTCTTT. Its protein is CASSFDRPGAEAFF. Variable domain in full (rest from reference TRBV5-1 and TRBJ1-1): KAGVTQTPRYLIKTRGQQVTLSCSPISGHRSVSWYQQTPGQGLQFLFEYFSETQRNKGNFPGRFSGRQFSNSRSEMNVSTLELGDSALYLCASSFDRPGAEAFFGQGTRLTVV.

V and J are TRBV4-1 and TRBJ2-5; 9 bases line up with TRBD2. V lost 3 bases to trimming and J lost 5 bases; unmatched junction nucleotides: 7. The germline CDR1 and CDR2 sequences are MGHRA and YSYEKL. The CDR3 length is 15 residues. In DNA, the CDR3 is TGCGCCAGCAGCCACGTAGCGGGAGACGTGGAGACCCAGTACTTC. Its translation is CASSHVAGDVETQYF.

Here the CDR3 reads CASSQRQGGQPQHF. The CDR3 coding sequence is TGCGCCAGCAGTCAACGACAGGGAGGTCAGCCCCAGCATTTT. The V call is TRBV23-1, the J call TRBJ1-5, with 7 positions matching TRBD1. TRBV23-1 falls under the ORF class, with uncertain function. V lost 2 bases to trimming and J lost 6 bases; unmatched junction nucleotides: 4. This CDR3 region has 14 residues.

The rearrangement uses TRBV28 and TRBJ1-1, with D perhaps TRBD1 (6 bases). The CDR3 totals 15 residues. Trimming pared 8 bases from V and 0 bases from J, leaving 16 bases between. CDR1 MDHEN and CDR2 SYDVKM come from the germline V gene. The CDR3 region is CASPPRRGLNTEAFF. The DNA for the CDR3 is TGTGCCAGCCCCCCGCGCAGGGGCTTGAACACTGAAGCTTTCTTT.